Listed below are T cell receptor beta chains from one sample, sequenced in a study of tumor-infiltrating lymphocytes in primary liver carcinoma. Via MiXCR, TCRdb re-called the multiplex PCR reads, giving one row per CDR3 protein. The table includes tens of thousands of distinct CDR3 sequences, approximately 79% detected once. The sequenced sample was liver tumor tissue from sampling region 4. Source of these receptors: a young woman with primary liver carcinoma and hepatitis B virus infection. CDR3s include the opening cysteine and the closing phenylalanine or tryptophan.

TRBV5-1 CASSLGEGRDRLYEQYF
TRBV4-1 CASSRDFHNERFF
TRBV7-2 CVSSPYAHTQYF
TRBV19 CASRAWTDLNQPQHF
TRBV11-2 CASSPASVRYF
TRBV9 CASSVGVGPEAIF
TRBV5-1 CASSFNGPPQTQYF
TRBV6-2/TRBV6-3 CASSYRPRTGGINQPQYF
TRBV29-1 CSVTGPPGLQNIQYF
TRBV10-3 CGISPTTTRDEQSF
TRBV11-2 CASSFLNVEQFF
TRBV7-9 CANNLLLAGVTDTQYF
TRBV11-2 CAYSLGGQGFFKDTQYF
TRBV11-2 CANSSGQEQETQYF
TRBV11-3 CASSLDLAWSSYNEQSF
TRBV4-3 CASSVLAGGPRSNTGELFF
TRBV6-1 CATSERFLLLRSNYDYTF
TRBV11-1 CVSSLVSGTYEQYF
TRBV6-5 CARGYKDSSSYEQCF
TRBV4-1 CTSSQEERAVTQYF